This is a list of T cell receptor beta chains from one sample in a study of blood T cell repertoires in COVID-19. TCRdb's table, derived via immunoSEQ multiplex PCR, lists solely in-frame clones and lacks some. The top ten hold under 5.5% of the sample, which has under 50,000 clones, 86% seen once. The source material was peripheral blood. These receptors came from a man aged 40-49 years with active COVID-19. The CDR3 runs from the conserved cysteine through the conserved F or W. A D gene is named only where the DNA matches it firmly.

v_call: TRBV4-1
j_call: TRBJ2-7
d_call: TRBD2
cdr3_nt: TGCGCCAGCAGCCTGACTAGCGGGAGGTTATACGAGCAGTACTTC
cdr3_aa: CASSLTSGRLYEQYF

v_call: TRBV11-2
j_call: TRBJ2-1
d_call: TRBD2
cdr3_nt: TGTGCCAGCAGCCCCATAGCGGGACAATCCCACAATGAGCAGTTCTTC
cdr3_aa: CASSPIAGQSHNEQFF

v_call: TRBV28
j_call: TRBJ2-3
d_call: TRBD2
cdr3_nt: TGTGCCAGCAGTCACTTACTCCCGGGACTAGCAAGCACAGATACGCAGTATTTT
cdr3_aa: CASSHLLPGLASTDTQYF

v_call: TRBV4-2
j_call: TRBJ2-7
d_call: TRBD2
cdr3_nt: TGTGCCAGCAGATACTCAGGCGGGAGTCTAGGCGAGCAGTACTTC
cdr3_aa: CASRYSGGSLGEQYF

v_call: TRBV29-1
j_call: TRBJ2-5
d_call: TRBD2
cdr3_nt: TGCAGCGTTGAAGGCGTAGCGGGAGTGAGTGAGACCCAGTACTTC
cdr3_aa: CSVEGVAGVSETQYF

v_call: TRBV9
j_call: TRBJ1-4
d_call: .
cdr3_nt: TGTGCCAGCAGCGTAGGCAGAGAGGGAAAACTGTTTTTT
cdr3_aa: CASSVGREGKLFF

v_call: TRBV18
j_call: TRBJ1-2
d_call: TRBD1
cdr3_nt: TGTGCCAGCTCACCTGAAGGACAGGGGTACTATGGCTACACCTTC
cdr3_aa: CASSPEGQGYYGYTF

v_call: TRBV3-1/TRBV3-2
j_call: TRBJ2-3
d_call: TRBD1
cdr3_nt: TGTGCCAGCAGCCCTGGACAGGTGAACACAGATACGCAGTATTTT
cdr3_aa: CASSPGQVNTDTQYF

v_call: TRBV13
j_call: TRBJ2-5
d_call: TRBD2
cdr3_nt: TGTGCCAGCAGGCGGGGAGGGGAGCTAAGGGAGACCCAGTACTTC
cdr3_aa: CASRRGGELRETQYF

v_call: TRBV21-1
j_call: TRBJ2-3
d_call: .
cdr3_nt: TGTGCCAGCAGCAAGAGGGGGGGTAGCGGGAGCACAGATACGCAGTATTTT
cdr3_aa: CASSKRGGSGSTDTQYF

v_call: TRBV24-1
j_call: TRBJ2-1
d_call: TRBD2
cdr3_nt: TGTGCCACCAGTGATTCCGGGACTAGCGGCTACAATGAGCAGTTCTTC
cdr3_aa: CATSDSGTSGYNEQFF

v_call: TRBV27
j_call: TRBJ1-5
d_call: .
cdr3_nt: TGTGCCAGCAGCCCTGGGAAGGGGCACAATCAGCCCCAGCATTTT
cdr3_aa: CASSPGKGHNQPQHF

v_call: TRBV28
j_call: TRBJ2-3
d_call: .
cdr3_nt: TGTGCCAGCAGTCCCCTACGAGATACGCAGTATTTT
cdr3_aa: CASSPLRDTQYF

v_call: TRBV28
j_call: TRBJ2-5
d_call: .
cdr3_nt: TGTGCCAGCAGTCCTCCCCGGGGTCAAAGGTGGGAGACCCAGTACTTC
cdr3_aa: CASSPPRGQRWETQYF

v_call: TRBV30
j_call: TRBJ2-7
d_call: .
cdr3_nt: TGTGCCTGGAGTGACCCCGCACGGGAGCAGTACTTC
cdr3_aa: CAWSDPAREQYF